One sample yielded the 21 T cell receptor beta chains listed below, sequenced in a study of cytomegalovirus exposure and HLA in healthy donors. Vbeta (60) and Jbeta (13) primers were used in the PCR. Produced via immunoSEQ multiplex PCR; TCRdb's table is partial and in-frame only. The sample has under 100,000 clones; around 76% are singletons. Source material: PBMCs. These receptors were taken from a human donor in good health.

The genes are TRBV5-1 and TRBJ2-7; D may be TRBD1 (6 bases). CDR3 size: 14 residues. Looked up from germline, CDR1 is SGHRS and CDR2 is YFSETQ. V was clipped by 2 bases and J by 7 bases, with 16 bases between them. CDR3 nucleotide sequence: TGCGCCAGCAGCTTAGACAGGAGTATGGGAGAGCAGTACTTC. It specifies CASSLDRSMGEQYF.

The chain joins TRBV18 to TRBJ2-1, with 11 bases lining up with TRBD1. CDR1 is KGHSH, CDR2 LQKENI, per germline. V was pared by 4 bases and J by 6 bases, with 8 bases of the junction left unmatched. This CDR3 region has 16 residues. The CDR3 DNA reads as TGTGCCAGCTCACAGACCGGGACAGGGGGTGTCAATGAGCAGTTCTTC. Amino acid sequence: CASSQTGTGGVNEQFF.

The J gene is TRBJ2-7, the V gene TRBV9; TRBD1 aligns across 7 bases. Trimming cost V 4 bases and J 2 bases; bases outside gene matches: 6. In germline, CDR1 is SGDLS, CDR2 YYNGEE. The CDR3 is made up of 14 amino acids. In DNA form, the CDR3 reads TGTGCCAGCAGCCCCACGGGACAGCCCTACGAGCAGTACTTC. It yields the protein CASSPTGQPYEQYF.

V usage is TRBV9 and J usage is TRBJ2-7, with D unclear. The length of the CDR3 is 14 residues. Trimming removed 0 bases at V and 5 bases at J, with 12 bases between. Germline V CDR1 and CDR2: SGDLS, YYNGEE. In DNA form, the CDR3 reads TGTGCCAGCAGCGTAGGACCTGCGGTCCACGAGCAGTACTTC. Its protein product is CASSVGPAVHEQYF.

The V call is TRBV5-1, the J call TRBJ1-1; D not resolved. The CDR3 extends over 14 amino acids. Germline lookup yields CDR1 SGHRS and CDR2 YFSETQ. Trimming stripped 6 bases from V and 5 bases from J, with 17 bases between. The CDR3 DNA reads as TGCGCCAGCACCCATAGTCCGGGAGAAACTGAAGCTTTCTTT. Translation gives CASTHSPGETEAFF.

The rearrangement links TRBV19 to TRBJ1-2; D remains ambiguous. Trimming left V 3 bases short and J 4 bases short, with 6 bases between. The CDR3 extends over 12 amino acids. Germline V lookup: CDR1 LNHDA, CDR2 SQIVND (reference sequence). The CDR3 DNA follows: TGTGCCAGTAGTATGGCCAGCTATGGCTACACCTTC. It is translated as CASSMASYGYTF.

The rearrangement uses TRBV5-4 and TRBJ2-5, with a possible D match to TRBD2 (6 bases). Germline lookup yields CDR1 SGHNT and CDR2 YYREEE (reference sequence). The V gene lost 4 bases and the J gene lost 2 bases, with 9 bases spanning the gap. The CDR3 contains 13 residues. The CDR3 loop reads CASSAGSQETQYF. The CDR3 DNA is TGTGCCAGCAGCGCGGGATCTCAAGAGACCCAGTACTTC.

This chain connects TRBV7-9 to TRBJ1-2; 10 nucleotides match TRBD1. Germline loops: CDR1 SEHNR, CDR2 FQNEAQ (reference sequence). J lost 6 bases, V lost 7 bases, and 14 bases had no gene match. CDR3 size: 16 residues. The CDR3 bases are TGTGCCAGCATCAAAGATCCGGGACAGGGGTTTGATGGCTACACCTTC. It yields the protein CASIKDPGQGFDGYTF.

This chain uses TRBV19 with TRBJ2-2; D is perhaps TRBD1 (5 bases). Trimming stripped 4 bases from V and 0 bases from J, with 12 bases between. This CDR3 region has 16 residues. CDR1 is LNHDA, CDR2 SQIVND, per germline (reference sequence). The CDR3 protein is CASSKAGMTNTGELFF. CDR3 nucleotides: TGTGCCAGTAGTAAAGCAGGGATGACGAACACCGGGGAGCTGTTTTTT.

This chain joins TRBV6-5 and TRBJ2-5; 7 bases are a match to TRBD2. The better agreement between TRBJ2-7 and the DNA end casts doubt on the J call. Germline CDR1 reads MNHEY; CDR2 reads SVGAGI. This CDR3 is built from 13 residues. The CDR3, as DNA: TGTGCCAGCAGCAGAGCGGGGCGCCTCGAGCAGTACTTC. Its translation: CASSRAGRLEQYF.

This chain connects TRBV27 to TRBJ1-4; D is possibly TRBD1 (6 bases). The CDR3 covers 15 residues. V lost 3 bases to trimming and J lost 7 bases, with 15 bases between them. In germline, CDR1 is MNHEY, CDR2 SMNVEV (reference sequence). The CDR3 DNA sequence: TGTGCCAGCAGTTTTTGGGGGGGCCAAGGTGAAAAACTGTTTTTT. Encoded protein: CASSFWGGQGEKLFF. Full variable domain (remainder filled in from reference TRBV27 and TRBJ1-4): EAQVTQNPRYLITVTGKKLTVTCSQNMNHEYMSWYRQDPGLGLRQIYYSMNVEVTDKGDVPEGYKVSRKEKRNFPLILESPSPNQTSLYFCASSFWGGQGEKLFFGSGTQLSVL.

The chain recombines TRBV7-9 with TRBJ1-5, with D maybe TRBD1 (5 bases). The CDR3 extends over 16 amino acids. Per the germline V gene, CDR1 is SEHNR and CDR2 is FQNEAQ (reference sequence). Between the trimmed V and J ends, which lost 5 bases and 3 bases, there was a span of 17 bases. Here the CDR3 DNA reads TGTGCCAGCAGCCAACCCGGGGGAGGGAACAATCAGCCCCAGCATTTT. Translating it yields CASSQPGGGNNQPQHF.

This clone was counted many times. This chain's CDR3 is CASSLMGTPFATGELFF. Written as DNA, the CDR3 is TGCGCCAGCAGCTTGATGGGCACCCCTTTTGCGACCGGGGAGCTGTTTTTT. The V call is TRBV5-1, the J call TRBJ2-2; no clear D gene. Per the germline V gene, CDR1 is SGHRS and CDR2 is YFSETQ. The germline V and J ends were trimmed by 1 base and 5 bases, with 18 bases remaining between them. This CDR3 contains 17 residues. Combining the CDR3 with reference TRBV5-1 and TRBJ2-2 gives the whole variable domain KAGVTQTPRYLIKTRGQQVTLSCSPISGHRSVSWYQQTPGQGLQFLFEYFSETQRNKGNFPGRFSGRQFSNSRSEMNVSTLELGDSALYLCASSLMGTPFATGELFFGEGSRLTVL.

This clone came up a few times. The chain combines TRBV11-2 with TRBJ2-3; the match to TRBD2 covers 10 bases. The CDR3 totals 19 residues. J was trimmed by 5 bases and V by 4 bases; bases with no gene match: 18. Germline loops: CDR1 SGHAT, CDR2 FQNNGV. The CDR3: CASSSQPRTASGGGDTQYF. CDR3 DNA: TGTGCCAGCAGCTCCCAGCCGCGTACGGCTAGCGGGGGAGGAGATACGCAGTATTTT.

The rearrangement links TRBV6-5 to TRBJ1-1; tentative D call: TRBD1 (5 bases). The CDR3 contains 12 residues. Germline V CDR1 and CDR2: MNHEY, SVGAGI. Between the trimmed V and J ends, which lost 8 bases and 1 base, there was a span of 8 bases. The CDR3: CASRRGNTEAFF. As DNA, the CDR3 is TGTGCCAGCCGTAGGGGGAACACTGAAGCTTTCTTT.

This chain links TRBV19 with TRBJ1-5; TRBD1 matches at 7 bases. Per the germline V gene, CDR1 is LNHDA and CDR2 is SQIVND (reference sequence). Unmatched junction bases numbered 8, after V lost 0 bases and J lost 0 bases. This CDR3 contains 18 residues. Here the CDR3 reads CASSIDHWGQTSNQPQHF. DNA of the CDR3: TGTGCCAGTAGTATAGATCACTGGGGACAGACTAGCAATCAGCCCCAGCATTTT.

The chain is built from TRBV5-4 and TRBJ2-5; 8 bases map to TRBD2. The germline V gene encodes CDR1 SGHNT and CDR2 YYREEE (reference sequence). CDR3 length: 15 amino acids. The junction had 7 bases not matched to a gene; V was cut back by 4 bases and J by 2 bases. The CDR3 DNA follows: TGTGCCAGCAGCGGTAGCGGGGTGCTACAAGAGACCCAGTACTTC. Protein: CASSGSGVLQETQYF. Together with reference TRBV5-4 and TRBJ2-5, the CDR3 gives the full variable domain: ETGVTQSPTHLIKTRGQQVTLRCSSQSGHNTVSWYQQALGQGPQFIFQYYREEENGRGNFPPRFSGLQFPNYSSELNVNALELDDSALYLCASSGSGVLQETQYFGPGTRLLVL.

This clone occurred once. V gene TRBV6-6 combines with J gene TRBJ2-7; 7 nucleotides agree with TRBD1. Germline loops: CDR1 MNHNY, CDR2 SVGAGI (reference sequence). The CDR3 is made up of 14 amino acids. V lost 7 bases, J lost 1 base, and 7 bases stayed unmatched. DNA for the CDR3: TGTGCCAGCACCGGGACAGTGATTTCCTACGAGCAGTACTTC. Translating gives CASTGTVISYEQYF.

The rearrangement joins TRBV6-1 to TRBJ2-1; TRBD2 matches at 11 bases. J was trimmed by 7 bases and V by 10 bases; bases with no gene match: 6. The CDR3 consists of 13 residues. Germline CDR1 and CDR2: MNHNS and SASEGT. The CDR3 nucleotides are TGTGCCATCACTAGCGGGAGCTCAAATGAGCAGTTCTTC. Its translation is CAITSGSSNEQFF.

This rearrangement joins TRBV19 to TRBJ2-6; possibly TRBD2 for D (5 bases). The V gene's germline CDR1 is LNHDA and CDR2 SQIVND (reference sequence). V lost 8 bases, J lost 0 bases, and 14 bases lay in between. The CDR3 covers 16 residues. CDR3 DNA: TGTGCCAGTTACGCACCGGGGTTCTCTGGGGCCAACGTCCTGACTTTC. It codes for CASYAPGFSGANVLTF.

The chain recombines TRBV6-1 with TRBJ2-1; D possibly corresponds to TRBD2 (5 bases). Germline V gene lookup returns CDR1 MNHNS and CDR2 SASEGT. The germline V and J ends were trimmed by 0 bases and 6 bases, with 15 bases remaining between them. The length of the CDR3 is 16 residues. CDR3 sequence: CASSEAASPRFNEQFF. The CDR3 DNA follows: TGTGCCAGCAGTGAAGCGGCTAGCCCGCGATTCAATGAGCAGTTCTTC.